Described below is a single TCR beta chain sequence and its context. This entry is derived from a study of blood T cell repertoires in COVID-19. Whole-study context: The United States, Italy and Spain provided the acute and convalescent COVID-19 samples. Nucleic acid was either cDNA or gDNA, and it came from T cells, B-cell-depleted T cells, or PBMCs.

Repertoires were generated with immunoSEQ multiplex PCR, while TCRdb's copy carries only in-frame clones and drops some. The table has 70,000 or so clones, 80% to 90% seen once; the top ten hold approximately 6.3%. The CDR3 sequence is 16 residues long. This clonotype originated in an elderly woman with active COVID-19. This chain joins TRBV7-5 and TRBJ1-1; the table's D gene call, TRBD1, was not cross checked with the DNA. TRBV7-5 is deemed a pseudogene. Sequenced: peripheral blood. The CDR3 region is CVRSLGDRGQDTEAFF. As DNA, the CDR3 is TGTGTCAGAAGCTTAGGGGACAGGGGGCAGGACACTGAAGCTTTCTTT.